This entry lists 21 T cell receptor beta chains sequenced from one sample in a study of CD8 T cells in ankylosing spondylitis. In TCRdb, the 5' RACE reads were re-called with MiXCR into one record per CDR3 protein. The sample shows fewer than 35,000 distinct CDR3 sequences, around 30% of them seen only once. The sample was synovial fluid, either unsorted or a sorted T cell fraction (not recorded which). Every receptor here comes from a male donor with ankylosing spondylitis.

The rearrangement links TRBV7-2 to TRBJ2-1, with 8 nucleotides matching TRBD2. With V trimmed by 1 base and J by 5 bases, 4 bases remained unmatched. This CDR3 has 15 residues. Germline CDR1 and CDR2: SGHTA and FQGNSA. CDR3 DNA sequence: TGTGCCAGCAGCTTAGTGGTTAGCGGGGACAATGAGCAGTTCTTC. As protein: CASSLVVSGDNEQFF.

The rearrangement joins TRBV7-9 to TRBJ2-7, with a weak D call TRBD2 (6 bases). The CDR3 has 17 residues. The germline V gene encodes CDR1 SEHNR and CDR2 FQNEAQ (reference sequence). Between the trimmed V and J ends, which lost 7 bases and 1 base, there was a span of 23 bases. The CDR3 here is CASNSLPGSGKSYEQYF. DNA for the CDR3: TGTGCCAGCAACTCTTTACCCGGGAGCGGTAAGTCCTACGAGCAGTACTTC.

The chain uses TRBV11-2 and TRBJ1-2, with TRBD1 as a possible D gene (5 bases). CDR3 size: 15 residues. Germline V gene sequence: CDR1 SGHAT, CDR2 FQNNGV. Trimming left V 2 bases short and J 6 bases short, with 16 bases between. The CDR3 spells CASSLRQTRRDGYTF. The CDR3 nucleotides read TGTGCCAGCAGCTTAAGACAGACCCGCCGCGATGGCTACACCTTC.

This clonotype appeared a few times. This chain joins TRBV27 and TRBJ2-1; maybe TRBD2 (6 bases). V was pared by 6 bases and J by 5 bases, with 14 bases between. Germline values: CDR1 MNHEY, CDR2 SMNVEV (reference sequence). The CDR3 loop spans 14 amino acids. This CDR3 reads CASRKGGLNNEQFF. Written as DNA, the CDR3 is TGTGCCAGCAGGAAGGGCGGACTAAACAATGAGCAGTTCTTC.

The rearrangement uses TRBV29-1 and TRBJ2-1; D may be TRBD2 (6 bases). Germline V CDR1 and CDR2: SQVTM, ANQGSEA. CDR3 length: 12 amino acids. The CDR3 coding sequence is TGCAGTATGAGAGGGACTGGAAAAAAGCAGTTCTTC. Its protein product is CSMRGTGKKQFF.

The chain is built from TRBV12-3 or TRBV12-4 and TRBJ2-5; weak D call: TRBD2 (6 bases). This CDR3 comprises 14 residues. V was shortened by 5 bases and J by 5 bases, with 15 bases between the two germline ends. Here the CDR3 reads CASSPGLKEETQYF. CDR3 nucleotide sequence: TGTGCCAGCAGTCCGGGACTGAAGGAGGAGACCCAGTACTTC.

This clonotype was recorded a few times. V and J are TRBV30 and TRBJ1-4; D may be TRBD1 (6 bases). CDR1 and CDR2 from the germline V gene are GTSNPN and SVGIG (reference sequence). V gave up 1 base and J gave up 7 bases, with 10 bases separating them. This CDR3 is 13 amino acids long. The CDR3 DNA sequence: TGTGCCTGGAGTGGGGGGGGGGCTGAAAAACTGTTTTTT. Amino acid sequence: CAWSGGGAEKLFF.

The rearrangement uses TRBV6-4 and TRBJ2-5, with D possibly being TRBD2 (5 bases). The CDR3 runs 14 residues. The germline V and J ends were trimmed by 8 bases and 2 bases, with 15 bases remaining between them. Germline V gene data show CDR1 as MRHNA and CDR2 as SNTAGT. CDR3 sequence: CASAEGAEQETQYF. The CDR3 coding sequence is TGTGCCAGCGCCGAGGGAGCCGAACAAGAGACCCAGTACTTC.

Comments on this clonotype: A read error is possible here, since a much larger clone lies one base away. The chain joins TRBV20-1 to TRBJ2-1, with a weak D call TRBD2 (6 bases). The germline V gene encodes CDR1 DFQATT and CDR2 SNEGSKA (reference sequence). The CDR3 spans 15 residues. The CDR3 region is CRARPIGTFQHEQFF. The CDR3 nucleotides read TGCAGAGCTAGACCCATTGGGACTTTCCAACATGAGCAGTTCTTC.

The count of this clonotype is one. The CDR3 loop reads CASSQSLAACTDTQYF. CDR3 sequence (DNA): TGCGCCAGCAGTCAATCTCTAGCGGCTTGCACAGATACGCAGTATTTT. The rearrangement uses TRBV23-1 and TRBJ2-3; 7 bases are shared with TRBD2. TRBV23-1 is recorded as an ORF, its role being uncertain. V dropped 0 bases and J dropped 1; count of bases not matched to a gene: 4. This CDR3 is built from 16 residues.

This rearrangement joins TRBV20-1 to TRBJ2-1; 10 bases line up with TRBD2. Germline loops: CDR1 DFQATT, CDR2 SNEGSKA (reference sequence). This CDR3 has 15 amino acids. Trimming at V came to 6 bases and at J to 5 bases, leaving 10 bases not matched to a gene. The CDR3 sequence is CSASPGTSDHNEQFF. CDR3 in DNA: TGCAGTGCCTCACCCGGGACTAGCGACCACAATGAGCAGTTCTTC.

At least ten counts were recorded for this clonotype. V gene TRBV27 combines with J gene TRBJ2-1; 8 nucleotides agree with TRBD2. Unmatched junction bases numbered 13, after V lost 6 bases and J lost 6 bases. CDR3 length: 16 residues. Germline assignment: CDR1 MNHEY and CDR2 SMNVEV (reference sequence). The CDR3 region is CASRGLAGHLGNEQFF. CDR3 nucleotide sequence: TGTGCCAGCAGGGGTCTAGCGGGCCACCTTGGCAATGAGCAGTTCTTC.

In this sample, this clonotype turned up a few times. V and J are TRBV11-2 and TRBJ2-1; D is undetermined. There are 12 residues in the CDR3. The V gene lost 4 bases and the J gene lost 8 bases, with 9 bases spanning the gap. Germline CDR1 SGHAT, CDR2 FQNNGV. CDR3 residues: CASSSTLDEQFF. CDR3 bases: TGTGCCAGCAGCTCCACGCTGGATGAGCAGTTCTTC.

This clonotype was seen a handful of times. The rearrangement joins TRBV6-1 to TRBJ1-1; D perhaps matches TRBD1 (5 bases). The CDR3 sequence is 14 residues long. V was trimmed by 6 bases and J by 7 bases, leaving 18 bases between them. Germline CDR1 reads MNHNS; CDR2 reads SASEGT. The CDR3 here is CASREDMEGSEAFF. The CDR3 DNA is TGTGCCAGCAGGGAGGACATGGAGGGTAGTGAAGCTTTCTTT.

Notes on this clonotype: One end of the junction is discordant with germline, which a read error may explain. The rearrangement links TRBV13 to TRBJ1-1, with unresolved D. This CDR3 contains 13 residues. The germline V gene has CDR1 PRHDT and CDR2 FYEKMQ (reference sequence). The CDR3 DNA sequence: TGTGCCAGCAGCTTAGGCCGGGCCATAAGAGAGGTCTTT. It translates to CASSLGRAIREVF.

This clonotype has at least ten counts. The chain employs TRBV6-2 or TRBV6-3 and TRBJ2-1; tentatively, D is TRBD1 or TRBD2 (5 bases each). CDR1 is MNHEY and CDR2 is SVGEGT in the germline V gene. The CDR3 has 16 amino acids. V was clipped by 0 bases and J by 1 base, with 10 bases between them. The CDR3 here is CASSYSIWGSYNEQFF. The DNA for the CDR3 is TGTGCCAGCAGTTACTCGATTTGGGGGTCCTACAATGAGCAGTTCTTC.

This clonotype was observed a handful of times. The chain employs TRBV5-6 and TRBJ2-4; the match to TRBD1 covers 7 bases. The CDR3 extends over 15 amino acids. The junction had 10 bases not matched to a gene; V was cut back by 4 bases and J by 6 bases. Looked up from germline, CDR1 is SGHDT and CDR2 is YYEEEE. CDR3 sequence (DNA): TGTGCCAGCAGCCAATCTCGGGACAGCCTAAACATTCAGTACTTC. Translated: CASSQSRDSLNIQYF.

This clonotype was seen once. V is TRBV7-9 and J is TRBJ1-5; D remains unclear. This CDR3 is built from 12 residues. Germline assignment: CDR1 SEHNR and CDR2 FQNEAQ (reference sequence). Between the trimmed V and J ends, which lost 5 bases and 9 bases, there was a span of 11 bases. The CDR3 nucleotides are TGTGCCAGCAGCGCGACGGGTGTGCCCCAGCATTTT. It yields the protein CASSATGVPQHF.

The CDR3 DNA sequence: TGTGCCAGCAGCTACACCTCCTACGAGCAGTACTTC. It yields the protein CASSYTSYEQYF. The chain joins TRBV5-8 to TRBJ2-7; unclear D gene. In germline, CDR1 is SGHTS, CDR2 YDEGEE. The CDR3 is 12 residues long. Trimming cost V 3 bases and J 0 bases, with 4 bases left between them.

This clonotype has a handful of counts. The V gene is TRBV7-2, the J gene TRBJ2-1, with D possibly matching TRBD2 (6 bases). CDR3 length: 15 amino acids. V lost 2 bases, J lost 3 bases, and 11 bases lay in between. CDR1 is SGHTA, CDR2 FQGNSA, per germline. The CDR3 region has the DNA TGTGCCAGCAGCTTACTAGCGTCCCTCTACAATGAGCAGTTCTTC. This translates into CASSLLASLYNEQFF.

This chain uses TRBV6-4 with TRBJ2-1, with unresolved D. This CDR3 is 15 amino acids long. The germline gives CDR1 MRHNA, CDR2 SNTAGT. V lost 4 bases to trimming and J lost 4 bases, with 14 bases between them. In DNA form, the CDR3 reads TGTGCCAGCAGTGCAAGGGCGGAACTATACAATGAGCAGTTCTTC. Translation gives CASSARAELYNEQFF.